These T cell receptor beta chains were read from a single sample in a study of blood T cell repertoires in COVID-19. The assay was immunoSEQ multiplex PCR, and TCRdb's table has in-frame clones only and misses some. The sample consists of 150,000 to 200,000 clones, 70% to 85% of them appearing once. Sequenced input: peripheral blood. Every receptor here comes from a woman in her thirties with acute or convalescent COVID-19. Each CDR3 is given with its conserved first and last residue. Each record gives: D gene, J gene, clone size, V gene, CDR3 DNA, CDR3 protein. D genes are given only for firm matches. Only some rows state a clone size, as once, few, many or a class for expanded clones.

d_call: TRBD2; j_call: TRBJ2-5; clone_size: -; v_call: TRBV28; cdr3_nt: TGTGCCAGCAGTGAGACTAGCCGAGGGACCCAGTACTTC; cdr3_aa: CASSETSRGTQYF
d_call: -; j_call: TRBJ1-2; clone_size: -; v_call: TRBV21-1; cdr3_nt: TGTGCCAGCAGCAACTTTCACCGGGACAGGGGTCGTCGTGGCTACACCTTC; cdr3_aa: CASSNFHRDRGRRGYTF
d_call: -; j_call: TRBJ2-1; clone_size: few; v_call: TRBV5-4; cdr3_nt: TGTGCCAGCAGCTTGAGACAGATAAATGAGCAGTTCTTC; cdr3_aa: CASSLRQINEQFF
d_call: TRBD1; j_call: TRBJ1-6; clone_size: once; v_call: TRBV11-2; cdr3_nt: TGTGCCAGCGCGCTCGACAGGGGTAATTCACCCCTCCACTTT; cdr3_aa: CASALDRGNSPLHF
d_call: -; j_call: TRBJ2-7; clone_size: once; v_call: TRBV28; cdr3_nt: TGTGCCAGCAGCACGGTCCCTTACGAGCAGTACTTC; cdr3_aa: CASSTVPYEQYF
d_call: TRBD2; j_call: TRBJ2-1; clone_size: once; v_call: TRBV10-1; cdr3_nt: TGCGCCAGCAGGGGGGCTAGCGGGGTTTACAATGAGCAGTTCTTC; cdr3_aa: CASRGASGVYNEQFF
d_call: -; j_call: TRBJ2-1; clone_size: -; v_call: TRBV7-2; cdr3_nt: TGTGCCAGCAGCTATCTAGCGATCTACAATGAGCAGTTCTTC; cdr3_aa: CASSYLAIYNEQFF
d_call: TRBD1; j_call: TRBJ2-7; clone_size: once; v_call: TRBV4-1; cdr3_nt: TGCGCCAGCAGCCAAGAGGGACAGGGTCACGAGCAGTACTTC; cdr3_aa: CASSQEGQGHEQYF
d_call: -; j_call: TRBJ1-5; clone_size: -; v_call: TRBV2; cdr3_nt: TGTGCCAGCAGTGAGAAGAGCGACCAGCCCCAGCATTTT; cdr3_aa: CASSEKSDQPQHF
d_call: TRBD1; j_call: TRBJ1-1; clone_size: -; v_call: TRBV28; cdr3_nt: TGTGCCAGCAGCCTCCTTCCGGGACAGGGGAACACTGAAGCTTTCTTT; cdr3_aa: CASSLLPGQGNTEAFF
d_call: -; j_call: TRBJ1-2; clone_size: many; v_call: TRBV9; cdr3_nt: TGTGCCAGCAGCGGTTGGACAGATAGTAACTATGGCTACACCTTC; cdr3_aa: CASSGWTDSNYGYTF
d_call: TRBD2; j_call: TRBJ2-1; clone_size: -; v_call: TRBV3-1/TRBV3-2; cdr3_nt: TGTGCCAGCAAGCTAGCGGGAGTGTCAGGGCAGTTCTTC; cdr3_aa: CASKLAGVSGQFF
d_call: -; j_call: TRBJ2-5; clone_size: -; v_call: TRBV6-2/TRBV6-3; cdr3_nt: TGTGCCAGCAGTCGACCCCGGGCGGGCGGAGAGACCCAGTACTTC; cdr3_aa: CASSRPRAGGETQYF
d_call: -; j_call: TRBJ1-5; clone_size: many; v_call: TRBV6-2/TRBV6-3; cdr3_nt: TGTGCCAGCAGTTACGCGGGGGGCAATCAGCCCCAGCATTTT; cdr3_aa: CASSYAGGNQPQHF